This TCR beta chain was identified in a study of T-cell reconstitution after alpha-beta-depleted transplantation in children. This clonotype has more than one count but fewer than ten. Germline CDR1 and CDR2: GTSNPN and SVGIG (reference sequence). Trimming shortened V by 3 bases and J by 6 bases, and 14 bases separated the two germline ends. The CDR3 consists of 14 residues. Researchers prepared the TCRbeta library using unique molecular identifiers, the study reports. Using its own MiXCR run on the PCR reads, TCRdb lists one record per CDR3 protein. Among nearly 550,000 distinct CDR3 sequences, approximately 16% were seen once, and the ten largest hold about 3.1%.

This TCR came from a human donor who donated a stem cell graft to a child with acute lymphoblastic leukemia. The sample was PBMCs from the stem cell graft donor, taken from the stem cell graft. The rearrangement links TRBV30 to TRBJ2-2; D perhaps matches TRBD2 (5 bases). The CDR3 coding sequence is TGTGCCTGGAGGCCCCTGGAGGTGGCCGGGGAGCTGTTTTTT. It encodes CAWRPLEVAGELFF. The full variable domain, its missing parts supplied by reference TRBV30 and TRBJ2-2, is SQTIHQWPATLVQPVGSPLSLECTVEGTSNPNLYWYRQAAGRGLQLLFYSVGIGQISSEVPQNLSASRPQDRQFILSSKKLLLSDSGFYLCAWRPLEVAGELFFGEGSRLTVL.